The 22 T cell receptor beta chains in this list originate from one sample, sequenced in a study of a mutant IDH1 vaccine in newly diagnosed glioma. The repertoire was sequenced with immunoSEQ multiplex PCR; TCRdb's copy has only in-frame clones and lacks some. The table has fewer than 30,000 clones, around 79% seen once. These TCRs are of unknown antigen specificity. Sample time point: week 5, during vaccination. The vaccine gave 300 ug of a 20-mer mutant IDH1 peptide subcutaneously per dose. Source: PBMCs, taken from a glioma patient whose treatment included an IDH1 peptide vaccine. The receptors were gathered from a man in his forties with glioma.

The chain couples TRBV5-1 to TRBJ2-5, with D possibly TRBD1 on 6 matching bases. The germline V gene encodes CDR1 SGHRS and CDR2 YFSETQ. This CDR3 contains 15 residues. Trimming pared 2 bases from V and 2 bases from J, leaving 13 bases between. The CDR3 DNA sequence: TGCGCCAGCAGCTTTTCGGACAGAAGTCAAGAGACCCAGTACTTC. It yields the protein CASSFSDRSQETQYF. The variable domain in full, with the rest retrieved from reference TRBV5-1 and TRBJ2-5, is KAGVTQTPRYLIKTRGQQVTLSCSPISGHRSVSWYQQTPGQGLQFLFEYFSETQRNKGNFPGRFSGRQFSNSRSEMNVSTLELGDSALYLCASSFSDRSQETQYFGPGTRLLVL.

The V and J genes are TRBV12-5 and TRBJ2-3, with TRBD2 identical over 8 bases. Trimming took 4 bases from V and 8 from J; bases not matched to a gene: 17. This CDR3 comprises 17 residues. CDR1 LGHNT and CDR2 FRNRAP come from the germline V gene. The CDR3 spells CASGSNVVREVVATQYF. The CDR3 nucleotides are TGTGCTAGTGGTTCCAACGTCGTGCGGGAGGTTGTGGCTACGCAGTATTTT.

As to this clone: Other DNA sequences of this sample code for an identical CDR3. The chain carries TRBV29-1 and TRBJ2-5, with a weak D call TRBD1 (5 bases). The CDR3 has 13 residues. V was shortened by 3 bases and J by 5 bases, with 13 bases between the two germline ends. Germline-derived CDR1 and CDR2 are SQVTM and ANQGSEA. The CDR3 is CSVDTGPRETQYF. The CDR3 bases are TGCAGCGTTGACACAGGCCCGAGGGAGACCCAGTACTTC.

In this sample, this clone turned up a few times. This sequence joins TRBV9 and TRBJ2-2; D may be TRBD2 (6 bases). Germline CDR1 reads SGDLS; CDR2 reads YYNGEE. The CDR3 has 16 residues. Deletions cut 0 bases from V and 0 bases from J, with 9 bases between. DNA of the CDR3: TGTGCCAGCAGCGTAGGTGGAGGGGCGAACACCGGGGAGCTGTTTTTT. It translates to CASSVGGGANTGELFF. Together with reference TRBV9 and TRBJ2-2, the CDR3 gives the full variable domain: DSGVTQTPKHLITATGQRVTLRCSPRSGDLSVYWYQQSLDQGLQFLIQYYNGEERAKGNILERFSAQQFPDLHSELNLSSLELGDSALYFCASSVGGGANTGELFFGEGSRLTVL.

V gene TRBV27 combines with J gene TRBJ2-1; TRBD1 matches 11 bases. CDR3 length: 15 amino acids. The trim removed 6 bases at V and 3 bases at J, leaving 4 bases unmatched. The V gene's germline CDR1 is MNHEY and CDR2 SMNVEV (reference sequence). As DNA, the CDR3 is TGTGCCAGCAGAGGACAGGGGGCCCTCTACAATGAGCAGTTCTTC. This codes for CASRGQGALYNEQFF.

This clone was counted a few times. The chain has TRBV5-1 and TRBJ1-1; perhaps TRBD1 as D (5 bases). Germline V gene sequence: CDR1 SGHRS, CDR2 YFSETQ. CDR3 size: 14 residues. Trimming removed 4 bases from V and 7 bases from J, with 17 bases in between. The CDR3 DNA is TGCGCCAGCAGCGGCTCCTCGGGACTGGATGAAGCTTTCTTT. It translates to CASSGSSGLDEAFF.

The rearrangement links TRBV6-5 to TRBJ2-3, with TRBD2 identical over 7 bases. Germline-derived CDR1 and CDR2 are MNHEY and SVGAGI. J lost 0 bases, V lost 4 bases, and 7 bases had no gene match. The CDR3 runs to 16 residues. DNA of the CDR3: TGTGCCAGCAGTTCCTTGAGTAGCGGGAGCACAGATACGCAGTATTTT. Its protein product is CASSSLSSGSTDTQYF.

This clone was found a few times. The rearrangement uses TRBV5-8 and TRBJ2-3, with a possible D match to TRBD2 (6 bases). This CDR3 is 13 amino acids long. In germline, CDR1 is SGHTS, CDR2 YDEGEE. Trimming shortened V by 4 bases and J by 7 bases, and 13 bases separated the two germline ends. CDR3 nucleotide sequence: TGTGCCAGCAGCCAATCGGAGGGCTATACGCAGTATTTT. Translated: CASSQSEGYTQYF.

CDR3 coding DNA: TGTGCCAGCTCACCACCCGGGTCAGTAAGAAACACAGATACGCAGTATTTT. Its translation: CASSPPGSVRNTDTQYF. V and J are TRBV18 and TRBJ2-3; D gene ambiguous. This CDR3 contains 17 residues. The V and J ends lost 0 bases and 2 bases respectively, with 15 bases between them. Germline V lookup: CDR1 KGHSH, CDR2 LQKENI.

The gene calls are TRBV2 and TRBJ2-5; 11 bases map to TRBD2. CDR1 is SNHLY, CDR2 FYNNEI, per germline. With V trimmed by 9 bases and J by 11 bases, 20 bases remained unmatched. There are 16 residues in the CDR3. DNA for the CDR3: TGTGCCAGAACGGATGAGGGAGATAGCGGGAGGGGAGAGCAGTACTTC. Amino acids: CARTDEGDSGRGEQYF.

The V gene is TRBV7-2, the J gene TRBJ2-1, with a possible D match to TRBD1 (6 bases). Trimming cost V 1 base and J 2 bases, with 12 bases left between them. This CDR3 is built from 16 residues. The germline gives CDR1 SGHTA, CDR2 FQGNSA. The CDR3 bases are TGTGCCAGCAGCTTAGGCCCCAGGGGCGCCTACAATGAGCAGTTCTTC. Protein: CASSLGPRGAYNEQFF.

The V call is TRBV2, the J call TRBJ1-5, with TRBD1 as a possible D gene (6 bases). CDR3 length equals 13 residues. Looked up from germline, CDR1 is SNHLY and CDR2 is FYNNEI. Trimming removed 11 bases from V and 4 bases from J, with 15 bases in between. CDR3 sequence reads: CAGYSGTNQPQHF. The DNA for the CDR3 is TGTGCCGGCTACTCCGGGACAAATCAGCCCCAGCATTTT.

The sample holds one count of this clone. The rearrangement uses TRBV7-6 and TRBJ1-2, with 8 bases identical to TRBD1. Germline V lookup: CDR1 SGHVS, CDR2 FNYEAQ. The CDR3 loop spans 17 amino acids. The trim removed 5 bases at V and 7 bases at J, leaving 18 bases unmatched. The CDR3 loop reads CASSPLTGVPPDFGYTF. The CDR3 coding sequence is TGTGCCAGCAGCCCCCTGACAGGGGTTCCACCTGACTTTGGCTACACCTTC.

The rearrangement links TRBV27 to TRBJ1-5; D gene uncertain. V lost 4 bases, J lost 3 bases, and 7 bases lay in between. The V gene's germline CDR1 is MNHEY and CDR2 SMNVEV (reference sequence). The CDR3 is made up of 13 amino acids. The DNA for the CDR3 is TGTGCCAGCAGTTGGGGAGCCAATCAGCCCCAGCATTTT. Translated: CASSWGANQPQHF.

The count of this clone is one. The CDR3 protein is CATKDREFLDTGELFF. Written as DNA, the CDR3 is TGTGCCACCAAGGACAGGGAGTTTTTGGACACCGGGGAGCTGTTTTTT. The chain recombines TRBV10-3 with TRBJ2-2, with 8 bases identical to TRBD1. The J segment lost 3 bases and the V segment lost 10 bases, leaving 13 bases of the junction unmatched. The length of the CDR3 is 16 residues. Germline CDR1 and CDR2: ENHRY and SYGVKD.

This clone came up a few times. V and J are TRBV10-1 and TRBJ2-7; perhaps TRBD1 as D (6 bases). Germline V lookup: CDR1 WNHNN, CDR2 SYGVQD (reference sequence). CDR3 length equals 12 residues. Trimming took off 8 bases at V and 0 bases at J, with 8 bases between the two ends. CDR3 DNA: TGCGCCAGCGGGGACACCTCCTACGAGCAGTACTTC. Translation: CASGDTSYEQYF.

In its sample, this clone was seen a few times. V usage is TRBV7-9 and J usage is TRBJ1-2; D uncertain. V lost 1 base and J 6 bases, leaving 9 bases between the germline ends. The germline gives CDR1 SEHNR, CDR2 FQNEAQ (reference sequence). The CDR3 extends over 13 amino acids. The CDR3 bases are TGTGCCAGCAGCTTAGGGACGGGAGATGGCTACACCTTC. It yields the protein CASSLGTGDGYTF.

The J gene is TRBJ1-2, the V gene TRBV27, with unresolved D. V lost 3 bases and J lost 3, with 11 bases in between. This CDR3 has 14 amino acids. Germline V gene lookup returns CDR1 MNHEY and CDR2 SMNVEV (reference sequence). The CDR3 loop is CASSLSRSDYGYTF. CDR3 coding DNA: TGTGCCAGCAGTTTGAGCAGGTCGGACTATGGCTACACCTTC.

The chain carries TRBV2 and TRBJ2-5, with D perhaps given as TRBD1 or TRBD2 (5 bases each). Germline lookup yields CDR1 SNHLY and CDR2 FYNNEI. CDR3 length: 14 residues. The V end lost 1 base, the J end lost 7 bases, and 13 bases lay between the germline ends. CDR3 sequence (DNA): TGTGCCAGCAGTGAAGAGAGGGGTTTCGGGACCCAGTACTTC. Translation gives CASSEERGFGTQYF.

This clone turned up a few times. This chain links TRBV5-1 with TRBJ2-5; D is undetermined. The ends were cut back, 0 bases at V and 1 base at J, with 7 bases in the middle. The CDR3 runs to 14 residues. The germline V gene has CDR1 SGHRS and CDR2 YFSETQ. The CDR3 coding sequence is TGCGCCAGCAGCTTGGCGGGCCCCCAAGAGACCCAGTACTTC. As protein: CASSLAGPQETQYF.

The gene calls are TRBV19 and TRBJ1-1, with D perhaps matching TRBD1 (5 bases). Between the trimmed V and J ends, which lost 5 bases and 0 bases, there was a span of 7 bases. Germline V gene lookup returns CDR1 LNHDA and CDR2 SQIVND (reference sequence). There are 13 residues in the CDR3. CDR3 nucleotides: TGTGCCAGTAGTCAACAGGTGAACACTGAAGCTTTCTTT. The encoded protein is CASSQQVNTEAFF.

This clone appeared a single time. The chain combines TRBV2 with TRBJ1-4, with 7 nucleotides matching TRBD1. This CDR3 has 15 amino acids. Germline values: CDR1 SNHLY, CDR2 FYNNEI. The junction had 7 bases not matched to a gene; V was cut back by 5 bases and J by 4 bases. The CDR3 DNA follows: TGTGCCAGCAGTCCTGACAGGGCCGGTAATGAAAAACTGTTTTTT. As protein: CASSPDRAGNEKLFF.